What follows is one T cell receptor (beta chain) and its context. Its cognate antigen is unknown. The data were produced by immunoSEQ multiplex PCR, yet TCRdb's version contains in-frame clones alone and is incomplete. Among just over 7,000 clones listed, 63% were seen once. This record comes from a study of coeliac disease. Broader study findings: Control samples showed higher TRB and TRG clonality than intraepithelial and lamina propria samples in active celiac disease. Few TRB amino acid sequences were shared between samples; most were unique.

V lost 4 bases, J lost 7 bases, and 5 bases stayed unmatched. Germline values: CDR1 MNHNS, CDR2 SASEGT. This CDR3 region has 14 residues. The sample comprised lamina propria lymphocytes from the gut. The chain uses TRBV6-1 and TRBJ1-4, with 8 positions matching TRBD1. The source is an older woman with active celiac disease. The CDR3 DNA reads as TGTGCCAGCAGTGCCCAGGGGGCGTCTGAAAAACTGTTTTTT. Protein product: CASSAQGASEKLFF.